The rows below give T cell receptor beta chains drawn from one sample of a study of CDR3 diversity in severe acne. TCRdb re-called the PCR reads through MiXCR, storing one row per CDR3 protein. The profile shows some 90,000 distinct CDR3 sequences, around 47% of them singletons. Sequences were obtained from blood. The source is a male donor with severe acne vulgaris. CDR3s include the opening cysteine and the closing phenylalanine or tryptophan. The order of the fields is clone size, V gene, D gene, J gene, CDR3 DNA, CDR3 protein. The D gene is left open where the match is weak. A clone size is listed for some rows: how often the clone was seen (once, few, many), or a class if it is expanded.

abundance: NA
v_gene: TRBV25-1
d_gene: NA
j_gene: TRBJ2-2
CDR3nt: TGTGCCAGCAGTGCGGGTCAAAAGTATGCGAACACCGGGGAGCTGTTTTTT
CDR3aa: CASSAGQKYANTGELFF

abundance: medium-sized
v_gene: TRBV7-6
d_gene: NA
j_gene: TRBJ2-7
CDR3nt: TGTGCCAGCAGCTTAGCGTTGGGCCAGGGTCCCTACGAGCAGTACTTC
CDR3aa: CASSLALGQGPYEQYF

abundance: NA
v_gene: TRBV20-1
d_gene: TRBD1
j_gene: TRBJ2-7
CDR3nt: TGCAGTGCTATGACGGGACAGGGGGCGCCCGTAGAGTACTTC
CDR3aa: CSAMTGQGAPVEYF

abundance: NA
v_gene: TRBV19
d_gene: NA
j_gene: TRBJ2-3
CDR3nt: TGTGCCAGCAGCCTGACAGACACTAGCACAGATACGCAGTATTTT
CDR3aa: CASSLTDTSTDTQYF

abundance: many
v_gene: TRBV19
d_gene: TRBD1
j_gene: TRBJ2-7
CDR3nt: TGTGCCAGTAGACCCGGGACAGGGAGTCAATACGAGCAGTACTTC
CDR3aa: CASRPGTGSQYEQYF

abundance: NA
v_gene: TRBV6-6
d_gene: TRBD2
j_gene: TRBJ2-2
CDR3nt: TGTGCCAGCAGCCTACGAGCGGGAGGCCTTACCGGGGAGCTGTTTTTT
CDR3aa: CASSLRAGGLTGELFF

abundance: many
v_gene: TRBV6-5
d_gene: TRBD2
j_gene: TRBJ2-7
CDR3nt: TGTGCCAGCAGTCGGGGACTATCTTACGAGCAGTACTTC
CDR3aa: CASSRGLSYEQYF

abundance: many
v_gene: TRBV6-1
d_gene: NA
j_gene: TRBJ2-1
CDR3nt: TGTGCCAGCAGTGAGTTCCGGGGCTCCTACAATGAGCAGTTCTTC
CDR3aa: CASSEFRGSYNEQFF

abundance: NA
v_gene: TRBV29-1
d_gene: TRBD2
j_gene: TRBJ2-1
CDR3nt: TGCAGCGTCCGGGGGGCTAGCGGGACCAATGAGCAGTTCTTC
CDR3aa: CSVRGASGTNEQFF

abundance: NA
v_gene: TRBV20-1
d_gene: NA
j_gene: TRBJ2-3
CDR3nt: TGCAGTGCTAGCGGGAGACCCGGGACAGATACGCAGTATTTT
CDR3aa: CSASGRPGTDTQYF

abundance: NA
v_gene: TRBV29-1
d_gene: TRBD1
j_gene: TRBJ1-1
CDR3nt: TGCAGCGCCGTTCCGGGACAGCAGAACACTGAAGCTTTCTTC
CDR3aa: CSAVPGQQNTEAFF

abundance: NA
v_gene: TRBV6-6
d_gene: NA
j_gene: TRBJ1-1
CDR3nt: TGTGCCAGCAGTTACGGGCAGACGAACACTGAAGCTTTCTTT
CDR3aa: CASSYGQTNTEAFF

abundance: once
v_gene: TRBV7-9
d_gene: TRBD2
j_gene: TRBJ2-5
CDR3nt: TGTGCCAGCAGCTTCGGGGGAGGGGAGACCCAGTACTTC
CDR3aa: CASSFGGGETQYF

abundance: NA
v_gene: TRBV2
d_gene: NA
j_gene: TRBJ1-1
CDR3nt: TGTGCCAGCAGTGAAGAGAACACTGAAGCTTTCTTT
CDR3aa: CASSEENTEAFF

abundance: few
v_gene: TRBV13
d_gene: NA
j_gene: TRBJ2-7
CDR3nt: TGTGCCAGCAGCCCCGGGGACTCCTACGAGCAGTACTTC
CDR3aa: CASSPGDSYEQYF

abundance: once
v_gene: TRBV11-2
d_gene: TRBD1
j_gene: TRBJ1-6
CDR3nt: TGTGCCAGCAGCGAGACAGGGACCCATAGTTCACCCCTCCACTTT
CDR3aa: CASSETGTHSSPLHF

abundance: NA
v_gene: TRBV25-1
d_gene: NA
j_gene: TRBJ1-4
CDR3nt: TGTGCCAGCAGTGAGCGTTACGGCGGAGAACTGTTTTTT
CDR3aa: CASSERYGGELFF

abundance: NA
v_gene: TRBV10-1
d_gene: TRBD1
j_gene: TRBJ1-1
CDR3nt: TGTGCCAGCAGGACAGGGGAGGGTACTGAAGCTTTCTTT
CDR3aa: CASRTGEGTEAFF

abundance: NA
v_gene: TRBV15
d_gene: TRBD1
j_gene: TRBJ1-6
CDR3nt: TGTGCCACCAGCGTAGACAGGGGCAATTCACCCCTCCACTTT
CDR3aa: CATSVDRGNSPLHF

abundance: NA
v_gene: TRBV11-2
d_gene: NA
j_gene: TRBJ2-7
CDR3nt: TGTGCCAGCAGCTCGGACCCCCCGTGGGACGAGCAGTACTTC
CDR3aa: CASSSDPPWDEQYF

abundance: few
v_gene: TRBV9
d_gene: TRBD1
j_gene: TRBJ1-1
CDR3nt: TGTGCCAGCAGCACCGGGGACAGGTCTGGGAACACTGAAGCTTTCTTT
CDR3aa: CASSTGDRSGNTEAFF

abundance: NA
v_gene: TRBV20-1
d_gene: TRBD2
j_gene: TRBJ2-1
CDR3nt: TGCAGCCCCCCGACTAGCGGGAGTCTTGGAGAGCAGTTCTTC
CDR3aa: CSPPTSGSLGEQFF

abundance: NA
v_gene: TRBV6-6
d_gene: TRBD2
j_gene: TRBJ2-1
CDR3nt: TGTGCCAGCAGTTACCCAAAGCGGGAGGGTGGCAATGAGCAGTTCTTC
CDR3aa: CASSYPKREGGNEQFF

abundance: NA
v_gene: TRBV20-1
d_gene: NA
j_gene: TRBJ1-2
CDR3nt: TGCAGTGCCGGGACGGGGGCGGAATTCCACGGCTACACCTTC
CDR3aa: CSAGTGAEFHGYTF

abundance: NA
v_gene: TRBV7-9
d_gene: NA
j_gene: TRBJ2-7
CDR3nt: TGTGCCAGCAGCAAGACAGGAAGATACGAGCAGTACTTC
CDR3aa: CASSKTGRYEQYF

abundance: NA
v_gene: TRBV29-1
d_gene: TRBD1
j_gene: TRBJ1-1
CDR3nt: TGCAGCGCCTACGACAGGGGGCTGAGCTCTGAAGCTTTCTTT
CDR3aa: CSAYDRGLSSEAFF

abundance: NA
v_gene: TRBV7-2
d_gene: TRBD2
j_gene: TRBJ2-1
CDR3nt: TGTGCCAGCAGCTTAGCGCCGGGACTAGCGGGGACCTACAATGAGCAGTTCTTC
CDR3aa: CASSLAPGLAGTYNEQFF

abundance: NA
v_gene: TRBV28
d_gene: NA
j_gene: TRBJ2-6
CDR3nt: TGTGCCAGCAGTTTTCGTAGGCCCAGCTCTGGGGCCAACGTCCTGACTTTC
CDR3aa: CASSFRRPSSGANVLTF

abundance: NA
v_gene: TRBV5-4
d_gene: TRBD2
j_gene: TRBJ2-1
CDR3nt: TGTGCCAGCAGGTCGGGACTAGCGGGACACTACAATGAGCAGTTCTTC
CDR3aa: CASRSGLAGHYNEQFF

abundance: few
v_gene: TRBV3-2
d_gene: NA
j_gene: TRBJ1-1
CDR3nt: TGTGCCAGCAGCCATTACGGGAACACTGAAGCTTTCTTT
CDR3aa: CASSHYGNTEAFF

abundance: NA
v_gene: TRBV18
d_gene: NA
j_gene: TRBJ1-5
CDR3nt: TGTGCCAGCTCACGACGTGACGGTAATCAGCCCCAGCATTTT
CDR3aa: CASSRRDGNQPQHF

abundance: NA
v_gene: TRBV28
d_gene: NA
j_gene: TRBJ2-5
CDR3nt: TGTGCCAGCAGGGGGAGGGGGGGAGAGACCCAGTACTTC
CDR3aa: CASRGRGGETQYF

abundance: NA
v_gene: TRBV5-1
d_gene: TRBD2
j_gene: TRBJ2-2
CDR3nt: TGCGCCAGCCTGAAAGCGGGAGGGCCCACCGGGGAGCTGTTTTTT
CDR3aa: CASLKAGGPTGELFF

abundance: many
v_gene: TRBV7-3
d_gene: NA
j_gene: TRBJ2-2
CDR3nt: TGTGCCAGCAGCTCTGTGAACACCGGGGAGCTGTTTTTT
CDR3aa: CASSSVNTGELFF

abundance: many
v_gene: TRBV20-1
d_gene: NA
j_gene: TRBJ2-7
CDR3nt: TGCAGTGCTAGCGGGGGCTTAAGGCAGTACTTC
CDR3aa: CSASGGLRQYF

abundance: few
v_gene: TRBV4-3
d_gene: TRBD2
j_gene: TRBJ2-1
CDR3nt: TGCGCCAGCAGCCAGATGGGACCGGGGGGAAATGAGCAGTTCTTC
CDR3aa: CASSQMGPGGNEQFF

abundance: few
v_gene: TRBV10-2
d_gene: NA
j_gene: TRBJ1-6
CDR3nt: TGCGCCAGCAGTGACGGCCGATCACCCCTCCACTTT
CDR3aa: CASSDGRSPLHF

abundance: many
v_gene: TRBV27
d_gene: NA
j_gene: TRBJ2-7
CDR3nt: TGTGCCAGCGGGGGCGGGGCAGGGGGGCCCTACGAGCAGTACTTC
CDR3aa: CASGGGAGGPYEQYF

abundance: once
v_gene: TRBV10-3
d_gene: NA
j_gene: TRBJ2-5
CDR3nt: TGTGCCATCAGTGAGCGTACAGGTCAAGAGACCCAGTACTTC
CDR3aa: CAISERTGQETQYF

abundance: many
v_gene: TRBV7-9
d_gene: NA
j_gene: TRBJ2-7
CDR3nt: TGTGCCAGCAGCTTAGCGGAGTTCAACGAGCAGTACTTC
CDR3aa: CASSLAEFNEQYF

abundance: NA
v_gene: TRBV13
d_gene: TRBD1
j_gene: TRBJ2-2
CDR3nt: TGTGCCAGCAGCACCCCTAGGGGGCGTCGCACCGGGGAGCTGTATTTT
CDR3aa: CASSTPRGRRTGELYF

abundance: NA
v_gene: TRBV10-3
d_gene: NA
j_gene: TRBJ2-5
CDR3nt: TGTGCCAGCAGTTACGACAGGATCGAGGAGACCCAGTACTTC
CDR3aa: CASSYDRIEETQYF

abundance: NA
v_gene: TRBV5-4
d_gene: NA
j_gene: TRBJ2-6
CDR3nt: TGTGCCAGCATCCCCAAACAGGGTGGGGCCAACGTCCTGACTTTC
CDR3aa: CASIPKQGGANVLTF

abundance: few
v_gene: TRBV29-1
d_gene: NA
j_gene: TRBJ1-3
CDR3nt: TGCAGCGGATTGACATTTGGTGGAAGCTCTGGAAACACCATATATTTT
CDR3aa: CSGLTFGGSSGNTIYF

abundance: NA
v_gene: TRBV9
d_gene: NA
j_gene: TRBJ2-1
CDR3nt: TGTGCCAGCAGCCGCCGACATATGGTTAGGGGCGAGCAGCTCTTC
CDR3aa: CASSRRHMVRGEQLF

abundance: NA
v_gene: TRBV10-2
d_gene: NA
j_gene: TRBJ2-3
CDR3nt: TGCGCCAGCAAACCCCTTGAGAGCACAGATACGCAGTATTTT
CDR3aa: CASKPLESTDTQYF